This TCR beta chain appears in the sequencing data of a study of PD-L1 blockade in urothelial cancer (dated by TCRdb to the late 2010s). In the study overall: Every patient began therapy at some point between 2014 and 2015 and was given atezolizumab 1,200 mg intravenously every 3 weeks. Pretreatment blood TCR-seq was available for around 29 patients, at least one posttreatment blood collection was obtained for approximately 25 patients, and tumor TCR-seq was available for approximately 25 patients. An ECOG performance status of 0 or 1 was recorded for the patients, and 0 to 3 prior chemotherapy regimens had been received by the patients. About 90% of the 29 patients were males with bladder-origin urothelial cancer, and about 65% of the 29 reported a prior smoking history. Durable clinical benefit meant progression-free survival longer than 6 months, and TCR features were also tested against progression-free and overall survival. Pretreatment tumor samples and matched peripheral blood, collected serially before and after atezolizumab treatment, underwent TCR sequencing. Blood samples gave median yields of 141,255 T cells and 82,636 unique TCRs, along with a median clonality of 0.080. Somatic, immune and clinical correlates of response to PD-L1 blockade with atezolizumab in urothelial cancer were the focus of an exploratory multi-omic analysis. Durable clinical benefit was achieved by nine patients and was not achieved by 20 patients. In the same patients, whole exome sequencing and RNA sequencing of pretreatment tumors were performed in addition to TCR sequencing. Blood samples were analyzed 3 weeks after the start of treatment (second dose) and 6 weeks after the start of treatment.

Comment on this clone: The antigen it binds to is not known. No base quality values were provided; no much bigger clone lies one nucleotide off.

Synthetic TCR analog templates were spiked into each PCR to estimate absolute template abundance from read counts. Using the immunoSEQ assay, TCRbeta CDR3 regions were amplified from genomic DNA with bias-controlled V and J gene primers. Rearranged TCRbeta segments were sequenced at approximately 20X coverage. From the authors' description of their analysis: Clustering was used to correct sequencing errors, and CDR3s were annotated against IMGT so that V, D and J genes could be assigned. Out-of-frame and stop-codon sequences were excluded, and only productive TCRbeta rearrangements were used in downstream analyses. To compute clonality, Shannon entropy was normalized by the log of the number of unique productive sequences and then subtracted from one. Fisher's exact test with Benjamini-Hochberg correction, using a cutoff of adjusted p below 0.01, was how clones that differed between time points or between blood and tumor were identified. TCRdb holds this immuneACCESS table with in-frame rearrangements only. Some clones are missing; in checked studies, unresolved V genes explain under half, and the rest has no known cause. V and J calls plus clone size are reproduced from that table; the DNA served to infer D and trimming. The sample has 58,000 or so clones on record, just over 85% of them singletons. Jointly, the top ten make up 2.5% to 3% of the sample.

The germline V gene (reference sequence) provides CDR1 GTSNPN and CDR2 SVGIG. V ends up 0 bases short and J 4 bases short, with an unmatched junction base count of 7. The CDR3 holds 15 amino acids from the cysteine to the phenylalanine. Solely the CDR3 DNA is kept, with 45 bases framed from the first base. What the work shows at the level of the full study, not this receptor alone: Improved progression-free and overall survival was found to be associated with pretreatment peripheral blood TCR clonality below the median. Patients with durable benefit showed greater expansion of tumor-associated TCR clones in peripheral blood 3 weeks after starting treatment (n ≈ 23, p = 0.022). Because the sample size was small (n of about 29) and many exploratory analyses were performed, the results are intended to be hypothesis-generating.

The cohort included roughly 30 patients with locally advanced or metastatic urothelial carcinoma who were treated at Memorial Sloan Kettering on a trial protocol. Peripheral blood mononuclear cells were collected pretreatment and during treatment, with between 1 and 8 total time points obtained per patient. The Qiagen DNeasy Blood extraction kit was used to purify genomic DNA from total PBMCs and from tumor samples. PBMCs were collected pretreatment and during treatment, and were isolated and stored as previously described. The source material was PBMCs, sampled around atezolizumab (anti-PD-L1) treatment. The chain is assembled from TRBV30 and TRBJ2-7, and 9 junction bases match TRBD2. The origin of this receptor is a man over 45 with urothelial cancer. The CDR3 loop reads CAWSVLASGKYEQYF. The DNA sequence reads TGTGCCTGGAGTGTATTGGCTAGCGGGAAGTACGAGCAGTACTTC.